The clone carrying this T cell receptor (beta chain) showed up just a few times. The antigen remains undetermined. Template switching added a universal primer site, and cDNA bore unique molecular identifiers. TCRdb re-analysed the 5' RACE reads in MiXCR, keeping a single row per CDR3 protein. The sample consists of a few hundred thousand distinct CDR3 sequences, approximately 10% of them appearing once. This record comes from a study of identical twins. Whole-study results and caveats: The abundant beta clonotypes from cord blood had fewer insertions, and memory repertoires had none of this. Invariant MAIT and iNKT cells may have partly biased zero-insertion analyses. Alpha sequences that were out-of-frame and twin-shared showed an excess of low generation probability.

Germline lookup yields CDR1 KGHSH and CDR2 LQKENI. CDR3 length: 13 residues. Trimming took off 2 bases at V and 3 bases at J, with 7 bases between the two ends. The TCR originated in a man over 45 in good health. V usage is TRBV18 and J usage is TRBJ1-1; D is undetermined. Sequenced: memory T cells sorted from blood. The CDR3 protein is CASSPSPDTEAFF. The CDR3, as DNA: TGTGCCAGCTCACCAAGCCCGGACACTGAAGCTTTCTTT.